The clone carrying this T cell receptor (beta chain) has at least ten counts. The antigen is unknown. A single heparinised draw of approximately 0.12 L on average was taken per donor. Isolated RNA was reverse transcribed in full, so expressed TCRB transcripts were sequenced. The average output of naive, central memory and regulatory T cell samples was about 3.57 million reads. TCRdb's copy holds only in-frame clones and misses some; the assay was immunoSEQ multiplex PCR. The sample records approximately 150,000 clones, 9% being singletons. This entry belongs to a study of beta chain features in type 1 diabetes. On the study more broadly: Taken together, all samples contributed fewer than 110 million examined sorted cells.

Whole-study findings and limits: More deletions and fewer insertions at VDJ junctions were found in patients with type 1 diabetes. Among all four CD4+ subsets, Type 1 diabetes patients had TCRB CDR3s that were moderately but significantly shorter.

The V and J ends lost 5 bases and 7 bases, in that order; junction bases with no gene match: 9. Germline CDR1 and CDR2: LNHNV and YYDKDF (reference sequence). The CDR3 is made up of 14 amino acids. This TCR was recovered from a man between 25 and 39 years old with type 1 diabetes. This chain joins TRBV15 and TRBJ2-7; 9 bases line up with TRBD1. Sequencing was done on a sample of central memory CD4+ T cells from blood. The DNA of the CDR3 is TGTGCCACCAGCTACCGAAGACAGGGGGGGGAGCAGTACTTC. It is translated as CATSYRRQGGEQYF.